The TCR beta chain described here comes from a study of early T cells in non-severe SARS-CoV-2 infection. Across the study: The chains were unpaired, and the sequenced material was bulk RNA from unsorted whole blood.

From the 5' RACE reads, TCRdb called clonotypes with MiXCR, one entry per CDR3 protein. The table shows fewer than 85,000 distinct CDR3 sequences, with approximately 13% occurring only once. The germline gives CDR1 LGHDT, CDR2 YNNKEL (reference sequence). The V end lost 2 bases, the J end lost 5 bases, and 14 bases lay between the germline ends. The length of the CDR3 is 15 residues. The TCR originated in an adult who was a healthcare worker with PCR-confirmed SARS-CoV-2 infection or an uninfected control (not recorded which). Sequenced material: whole blood. The chain joins TRBV3-1 to TRBJ2-3, with D perhaps TRBD2 (6 bases). The CDR3 protein is CASSQSDYPKDTQYF. The CDR3 DNA is TGTGCCAGCAGCCAATCGGACTACCCCAAAGATACGCAGTATTTT.